This passage covers 13 T cell receptor beta chains from one sample sequenced in a study of blood T cell repertoires in COVID-19. Here immunoSEQ multiplex PCR was the method, and the copy in TCRdb shows in-frame clones only, minus some. In the table there are about 82,000 clones, more than 85% of which are singletons. The sequenced sample was PBMCs or T cells enriched from blood (not recorded which). These receptors came from a woman in her forties or fifties with acute COVID-19.

V gene TRBV2 combines with J gene TRBJ1-6, with 10 bases that match TRBD1. After removal of 6 bases from V and 0 bases from J, the junction contained 2 bases not matched to a gene. This CDR3 spans 16 amino acids. Germline CDR1 SNHLY, CDR2 FYNNEI. Here the CDR3 reads CASSRTGGSYNSPLHF. For the CDR3, the DNA is TGTGCCAGCAGCAGGACAGGGGGCTCCTATAATTCACCCCTCCACTTT.

This clone has just one count. The chain has TRBV19 and TRBJ2-1; 8 bases align to TRBD1. The V and J ends lost 7 bases and 6 bases, in that order; junction bases with no gene match: 11. The germline gives CDR1 LNHDA, CDR2 SQIVND (reference sequence). The CDR3 has 15 amino acids. CDR3 protein: CASTPVRTGSNEQFF. The CDR3 DNA is TGTGCCAGTACTCCCGTCCGGACAGGGAGCAATGAGCAGTTCTTC.

The chain employs TRBV3-1 (or the pseudogene TRBV3-2) and TRBJ1-4; no reliable D call. V was clipped by 4 bases and J by 0 bases, with 12 bases between them. Germline loops: CDR1 LGHDT, CDR2 YNNKEL (reference sequence). The CDR3 loop spans 16 amino acids. CDR3 residues: CASSPLLRSTNEKLFF. The DNA for the CDR3 is TGTGCCAGCAGCCCCCTTTTACGGTCAACTAATGAAAAACTGTTTTTT.

This chain connects TRBV30 to TRBJ2-7; 15 bases line up with TRBD2. V shed 3 bases, J shed 0 bases, and the junction held 6 bases outside the gene matches. Germline V gene data show CDR1 as GTSNPN and CDR2 as SVGIG (reference sequence). The CDR3 has 17 amino acids. The CDR3 region has the DNA TGTGCCTGGAGGGCTGGGACTAGCGGGAGGCCCTCCTACGAGCAGTACTTC. Translating it yields CAWRAGTSGRPSYEQYF.

The chain is built from TRBV3-1 (or the pseudogene TRBV3-2) and TRBJ2-2; D is unresolved. V lost 4 bases, J lost 6 bases, and 12 bases lay in between. The length of the CDR3 is 14 residues. CDR1 is LGHDT and CDR2 is YNNKEL in the germline V gene (reference sequence). CDR3 bases: TGTGCCAGCAGCCGTTCTAGAAACTCCGGGGAGCTGTTTTTT. It translates to CASSRSRNSGELFF.

The rearrangement uses TRBV7-2 and TRBJ2-2; 8 bases match TRBD1. After removal of 5 bases from V and 6 bases from J, the junction contained 8 bases not matched to a gene. The CDR3 is made up of 15 amino acids. CDR1 is SGHTA and CDR2 is FQGNSA in the germline V gene. The CDR3 sequence is CASSARQGLAGELFF. Written as DNA, the CDR3 is TGTGCCAGCAGCGCAAGACAGGGGTTGGCCGGGGAGCTGTTTTTT.

The chain carries TRBV6-2 or TRBV6-3 and TRBJ1-2, with 7 bases aligning to TRBD1. CDR1 and CDR2 (germline): MNHEY, SVGEGT. V shed 2 bases, J shed 4 bases, and the junction held 7 bases outside the gene matches. CDR3 length: 15 amino acids. The DNA for the CDR3 is TGTGCCAGCAGTTACGGGCAGGGGGAGAGCTATGGCTACACCTTC. Residues: CASSYGQGESYGYTF.

The CDR3 bases are TGTGCCAGTAGTAGCCAGGCAAGCTCCTACGAGCAGTACTTC. Encoded protein: CASSSQASSYEQYF. This chain uses TRBV19 with TRBJ2-7; D ambiguous. The CDR3 contains 14 residues. Germline CDR1 is LNHDA and CDR2 is SQIVND (reference sequence). V was cut by 4 bases and J by 0 bases, with 10 bases left in between.

This clone appeared a few times. V is TRBV6-4 and J is TRBJ1-2, with D perhaps TRBD1 (5 bases). Germline assignment: CDR1 MRHNA and CDR2 SNTAGT. The CDR3 runs to 14 residues. V lost 3 bases and J lost 6, with 14 bases in between. The CDR3 is CASSERQGGDGYTF. CDR3 bases: TGTGCCAGCAGTGAACGTCAGGGAGGGGATGGCTACACCTTC.

J is TRBJ1-2 and V is TRBV10-2; D is possibly TRBD1 (6 bases). Trimming pared 6 bases from V and 8 bases from J, leaving 19 bases between. Germline V gives CDR1 WSHSY, CDR2 SAAADI. The CDR3 runs 14 residues. The DNA of the CDR3 is TGCGCCAGCAGGCAAAACCAGGGGATGGGGGGCTACACCTTC. Amino acids: CASRQNQGMGGYTF.

The rearrangement links TRBV10-2 to TRBJ1-1, with 7 positions matching TRBD1. J gave up 4 bases and V 5 bases, and 1 base lay outside the gene matches. The CDR3 has 12 residues. The germline gives CDR1 WSHSY, CDR2 SAAADI. CDR3 in DNA: TGCGCCAGCAGTTCAGGGGGCACTGAAGCTTTCTTT. Encoded protein: CASSSGGTEAFF.

J is TRBJ1-2 and V is TRBV30; D is possibly TRBD1 (6 bases). Trimming removed 4 bases from V and 4 bases from J, with 7 bases in between. Per germline, CDR1 GTSNPN and CDR2 SVGIG (reference sequence). This CDR3 is built from 11 residues. Here the CDR3 reads CAWKGVYGYTF. Written as DNA, the CDR3 is TGTGCCTGGAAGGGGGTCTATGGCTACACCTTC.

The V call is TRBV11-3, the J call TRBJ2-5; 7 bases align to TRBD1. V shed 2 bases, J shed 4 bases, and the junction held 7 bases outside the gene matches. The V gene's germline CDR1 is SGHNT and CDR2 YENEEA. The CDR3 is 15 amino acids. The CDR3 here is CASSLRTGPGETQYF. The CDR3 coding sequence is TGTGCCAGCAGCTTAAGGACAGGACCCGGAGAGACCCAGTACTTC.